Presented here are 12 T cell receptor beta chains from one specimen sequenced in a study of blood T cell repertoires in COVID-19 (dated by TCRdb to the early 2020s). Receptor libraries were prepared by the immunoSEQ multiplex PCR assay. TCRdb took this table from immuneACCESS and kept in-frame rearrangements with V and J called. Such tables lack part of the clones; where checked against another copy, unresolved V genes explain under half of the gap, and the rest is unexplained. The sample records over 100,000 clones, around four fifths of which are singletons. 26% of the sample is held by the ten biggest clonotypes. Sequencing input: peripheral blood. Source of these receptors: a man between 60 and 75 years old with acute or convalescent COVID-19.

A single count supports this clone. The chain is built from TRBV18 and TRBJ1-1; tentative D call: TRBD1 (6 bases). The V and J ends lost 3 bases and 8 bases respectively, with 16 bases between them. The germline V gene encodes CDR1 KGHSH and CDR2 LQKENI. The CDR3 length is 14 residues. CDR3 coding DNA: TGTGCCAGCTCACCCCAGATTCGGACAGCCGAAGCTTTCTTT. This gives the protein CASSPQIRTAEAFF.

This chain links TRBV24-1 with TRBJ2-2; D call uncertain. Germline-derived CDR1 and CDR2 are KGHDR and SFDVKD. CDR3 length: 15 amino acids. Trimming took off 6 bases at V and 1 base at J, with 11 bases between the two ends. The CDR3 nucleotides read TGTGCCACCAGTTTTGGCCTCAAGAACACCGGGGAGCTGTTTTTT. Protein product: CATSFGLKNTGELFF.

The CDR3 DNA is TGTGCCAGCAGCTTGTCAGGGACCGGGGAGCTGTTTTTT. Amino acid sequence: CASSLSGTGELFF. The V call is TRBV5-5, the J call TRBJ2-2, with D tentatively TRBD1 (5 bases). V shed 1 base and J shed 5 bases, with 6 bases lying between them. There are 13 residues in the CDR3. Germline-derived CDR1 and CDR2 are SGHKS and YYEKEE (reference sequence). The entire variable domain, with the rest obtained from reference TRBV5-5 and TRBJ2-2, is as follows: DAGVTQSPTHLIKTRGQQVTLRCSPISGHKSVSWYQQVLGQGPQFIFQYYEKEERGRGNFPDRFSARQFPNYSSELNVNALLLGDSALYLCASSLSGTGELFFGEGSRLTVL.

V and J are TRBV5-1 and TRBJ2-7; TRBD1 is a possible D gene (5 bases). Trimming removed 3 bases at V and 2 bases at J, with 12 bases between. Germline CDR1 SGHRS, CDR2 YFSETQ. The CDR3 runs to 14 residues. The CDR3 DNA follows: TGCGCCAGCAGCTGCTCGGACAACACCTACGAGCAGTACGTC. Its translation is CASSCSDNTYEQYV.

J is TRBJ2-5 and V is TRBV5-1, with D hard to call. The CDR3 sequence is 14 residues long. V lost 3 bases to trimming and J lost 5 bases, with 14 bases between them. Germline V CDR1 and CDR2: SGHRS, YFSETQ. In DNA form, the CDR3 reads TGCGCCAGCAGCTCGGTCGCGGCTGGTGAGACCCAGTACTTC. As protein: CASSSVAAGETQYF.

V is TRBV2 and J is TRBJ2-1; no clear D gene. Germline CDR1 SNHLY, CDR2 FYNNEI. The germline V and J ends were trimmed by 5 bases and 6 bases, with 8 bases remaining between them. The length of the CDR3 is 12 residues. The CDR3 coding sequence is TGTGCCAGCAGTACAAATTCCAATGAGCAGTTCTTC. It yields the protein CASSTNSNEQFF. Using reference TRBV2 and TRBJ2-1 for the parts outside the CDR3, the full variable domain is EPEVTQTPSHQVTQMGQEVILRCVPISNHLYFYWYRQILGQKVEFLVSFYNNEISEKSEIFDDQFSVERPDGSNFTLKIRSTKLEDSAMYFCASSTNSNEQFFGPGTRLTVL.

V is TRBV7-9 and J is TRBJ2-1; TRBD2 is a possible D gene (5 bases). CDR1 SEHNR and CDR2 FQNEAQ come from the germline V gene (reference sequence). The CDR3 runs 13 residues. V was shortened by 3 bases and J by 10 bases, with 13 bases between the two germline ends. The CDR3 region has the DNA TGTGCCAGCAGCTTGGAGGTTGCCCGAGAGCAGTTCTTC. Translation gives CASSLEVAREQFF.

This CDR3 reads CASSLEFRDTQYF. Here the CDR3 DNA reads TGCGCCAGCAGCTTGGAATTCAGGGATACGCAGTATTTT. This chain joins TRBV5-1 and TRBJ2-3; no reliable D call. The length of the CDR3 is 13 residues. Trimming pared 0 bases from V and 6 bases from J, leaving 8 bases between. The germline gives CDR1 SGHRS, CDR2 YFSETQ.

This clone was picked up one time. The chain combines TRBV7-8 with TRBJ1-2; 9 nucleotides match TRBD1. The CDR3 has 13 amino acids. Germline-derived CDR1 and CDR2 are SGHVS and FQNEAQ. J was trimmed by 7 bases and V by 5 bases; bases with no gene match: 5. CDR3 coding DNA: TGTGCCAGCAGCCCACAGGGGGCAGGTGGCTACACCTTC. Translating gives CASSPQGAGGYTF.

V gene TRBV7-2 combines with J gene TRBJ2-2, with D tentatively TRBD2 (6 bases). V was clipped by 1 base and J by 3 bases, with 9 bases between them. This CDR3 spans 15 amino acids. Germline V CDR1 and CDR2: SGHTA, FQGNSA. CDR3 protein: CASSLGLVYTGELFF. The CDR3 coding sequence is TGTGCCAGCAGCTTAGGACTAGTCTACACCGGGGAGCTGTTTTTT. Filled out from reference TRBV7-2 and TRBJ2-2, the complete variable domain reads GAGVSQSPSNKVTEKGKDVELRCDPISGHTALYWYRQSLGQGLEFLIYFQGNSAPDKSGLPSDRFSAERTGGSVSTLTIQRTQQEDSAVYLCASSLGLVYTGELFFGEGSRLTVL.

This sequence joins TRBV28 and TRBJ1-1, with D unclear. Germline V CDR1 and CDR2: MDHEN, SYDVKM. V dropped 4 bases and J dropped 0 bases, with 15 bases sitting between them. The CDR3 spans 16 residues. CDR3 bases: TGTGCCAGCAGTTCTTTTAGTCTTCCCATGAACACTGAAGCTTTCTTT. Translated: CASSSFSLPMNTEAFF.

V usage is TRBV9 and J usage is TRBJ1-2, with 10 bases aligning to TRBD1. There are 14 residues in the CDR3. V lost 5 bases and J lost 5; bases outside the gene matches: 6. Germline-derived CDR1 and CDR2 are SGDLS and YYNGEE. This chain's CDR3 is CASRAGTGEYGYTF. CDR3 DNA: TGTGCCAGCAGGGCCGGGACAGGGGAGTATGGCTACACCTTC.